A few counts support the clone carrying this T cell receptor beta chain. The antigen is undetermined. TCRdb ran MiXCR on the PCR reads and lists one entry per CDR3 protein. Here the sample spans some 680,000 distinct CDR3 sequences, about 25% being singletons. Trimming cost V 1 base and J 1 base; bases outside gene matches: 1. The V gene's germline CDR1 is SNHLY and CDR2 FYNNEI. This CDR3 contains 15 residues. This sample was taken from a study of molecular identifiers for immune sequencing clone quantification. Overall study results and limits: Single-cell amounts of spiked Jurkat TCR RNA were reportedly detectable among about a million naive cells.

This TCR was recovered from a human donor in good health. Some libraries in this study had Jurkat cell RNA spiked in. The sample consisted of naive CD8+ T cells from blood, with Jurkat cell RNA spiked in. Subset here: FACS-sorted CD8+CD4-CCR7+CD45RA+ naive T cells. V gene TRBV2 combines with J gene TRBJ2-7; TRBD1 agrees at 10 bases. CDR3 loop: CASSEGQGASYEQYF. Here the CDR3 DNA reads TGTGCCAGCAGTGAAGGACAGGGGGCATCCTACGAGCAGTACTTC.